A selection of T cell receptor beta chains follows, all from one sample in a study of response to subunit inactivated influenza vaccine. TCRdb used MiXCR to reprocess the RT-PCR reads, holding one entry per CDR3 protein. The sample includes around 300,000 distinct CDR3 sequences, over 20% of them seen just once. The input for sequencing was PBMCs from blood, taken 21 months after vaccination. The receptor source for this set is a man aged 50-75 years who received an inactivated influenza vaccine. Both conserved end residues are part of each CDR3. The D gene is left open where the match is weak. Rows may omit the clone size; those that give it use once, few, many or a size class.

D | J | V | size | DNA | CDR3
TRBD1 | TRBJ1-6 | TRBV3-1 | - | TGTGCCAGCAGCCAACACGGGACAGGGGGCTCTAATTCACCCCTCCACTTT | CASSQHGTGGSNSPLHF
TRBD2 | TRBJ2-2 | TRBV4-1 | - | TGCGCCAGCAGCCAAACGGGACTAGCGGGTAACACCGGGGAGCTGTTTTTT | CASSQTGLAGNTGELFF
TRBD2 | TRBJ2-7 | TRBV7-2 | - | TGTGCCAGCAGCTTTTATAGCGGGAGAAGGGACGAGCAGTACTTC | CASSFYSGRRDEQYF
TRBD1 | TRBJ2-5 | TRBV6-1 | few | TGTGCCAGCTCTCTCACGTGGGGGACAGAAGAGACCCAGTACTTC | CASSLTWGTEETQYF
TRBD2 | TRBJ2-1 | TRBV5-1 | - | TGCGCCAGCAGCGGGACGGGAGGGCCGGTTGAGCAGTTCTTC | CASSGTGGPVEQFF
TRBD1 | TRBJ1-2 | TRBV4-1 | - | TGCGCCAGCAGCCAAGTCGGGACAGGGGCGAACTATGGCTACACCTTC | CASSQVGTGANYGYTF
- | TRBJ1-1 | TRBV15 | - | TGTGCCACCAGCAGAGGTGGGGTAAATGAAGAAGCTTTCTTT | CATSRGGVNEEAFF
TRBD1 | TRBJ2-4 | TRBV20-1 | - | TGCAGTGCCCTCGATTTACAGGGGGTGGCCAAAAACATTCAGTACTTC | CSALDLQGVAKNIQYF
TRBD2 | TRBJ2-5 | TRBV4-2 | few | TGTGCCAGCAGCCAAGGCGGGGGCCAAGAGACCCAGTACTTC | CASSQGGGQETQYF
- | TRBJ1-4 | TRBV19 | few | TGTGCCACAAGTAGGGCAACTAATGAAAAACTGTTTTTT | CATSRATNEKLFF
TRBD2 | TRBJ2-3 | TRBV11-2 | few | TGTGCCAGCAGCTTACCTACGAGACTAGCGGCAGATACGCAGTATTTT | CASSLPTRLAADTQYF
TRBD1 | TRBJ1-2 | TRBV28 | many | TGTGCCAGCAGTTTATCCGGGACAGCCCAGAACTATGGCTACACCTTC | CASSLSGTAQNYGYTF
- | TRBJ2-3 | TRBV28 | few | TGTGCCAGCAGTTTACAGGGGCCGATGGATACGCAGTATTTT | CASSLQGPMDTQYF
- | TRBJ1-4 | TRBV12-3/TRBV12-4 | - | TGTGCCAGCAGCAAGGGACCAACTAATGAAAAACTGTTTTTT | CASSKGPTNEKLFF
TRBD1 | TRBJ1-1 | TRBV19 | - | TGTGCCAGTAGTATAGAAAACAGGGGGCGAGCTGAAGCTTTCTTT | CASSIENRGRAEAFF
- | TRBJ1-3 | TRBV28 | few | TGTGCCAGCAGTTTTACGGGCGGGAACACCATATATTTT | CASSFTGGNTIYF
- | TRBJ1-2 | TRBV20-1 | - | TGCAGTGCCCAAAGCGGAGGGGCGGACTATGGCTACACCTTC | CSAQSGGADYGYTF
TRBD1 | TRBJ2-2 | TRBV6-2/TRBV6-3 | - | TGTGCCAGCAGTTACGCGCGACAGGGAAGAACCTGGGAGCTGTTTTTT | CASSYARQGRTWELFF